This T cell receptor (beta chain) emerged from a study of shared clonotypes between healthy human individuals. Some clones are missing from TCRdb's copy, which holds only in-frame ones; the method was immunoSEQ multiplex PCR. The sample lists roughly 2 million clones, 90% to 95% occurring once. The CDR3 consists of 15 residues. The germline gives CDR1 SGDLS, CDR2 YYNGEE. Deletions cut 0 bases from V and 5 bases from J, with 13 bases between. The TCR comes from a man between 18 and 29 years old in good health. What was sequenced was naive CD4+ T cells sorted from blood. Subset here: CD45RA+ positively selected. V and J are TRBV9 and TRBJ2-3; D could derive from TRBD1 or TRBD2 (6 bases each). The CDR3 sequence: CASSVARGAGDTQYF. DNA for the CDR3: TGTGCCAGCAGCGTAGCTAGGGGGGCTGGAGATACGCAGTATTTT.